This T cell receptor beta chain was captured by sequencing in a study of Ad26.COV2.S vaccination and SARS-CoV-2 variants. Study details: In the study, Ad26.COV2.S was injected intramuscularly once, or twice 56 days apart. The study's findings and limits: Spike-specific responses of CD8+ and CD4+ T cells were reported to display substantial breadth after vaccination. Placebo recipients showed lower spike-specific TCR breadth than vaccinees.

The CDR3 is made up of 15 amino acids. V gave up 3 bases and J gave up 4 bases; unmatched junction bases: 5. Germline CDR1 reads SGHDN; CDR2 reads FVKESK. On this clone itself: Its matching antigen is unknown.

The treatment denotes: approximately 18 received Ad26.COV2.S at low or high dose, single or two shots; a few received placebo; per-sample allocation not given. Day 63 after the first vaccine or placebo injection was the time point for sampling. Using immunoSEQ multiplex PCR, the repertoire was profiled, and TCRdb retains in-frame clones only, with some absent. The repertoire includes roughly 380,000 clones, roughly 84% of them detected once, and around 3.6% sits in the top ten. The TCR sequence derives from a person between 18 and 59 years old who received the Ad26.COV2.S COVID-19 vaccine or a placebo. This specimen was peripheral blood, taken in a trial of Ad26.COV2.S vaccine versus placebo. This chain joins TRBV14 and TRBJ1-1; the match to TRBD1 covers 10 bases. The CDR3 bases are TGTGCCAGCAGCCATAAGGACAGGGGGACCACTGAAGCTTTCTTT. It specifies CASSHKDRGTTEAFF.